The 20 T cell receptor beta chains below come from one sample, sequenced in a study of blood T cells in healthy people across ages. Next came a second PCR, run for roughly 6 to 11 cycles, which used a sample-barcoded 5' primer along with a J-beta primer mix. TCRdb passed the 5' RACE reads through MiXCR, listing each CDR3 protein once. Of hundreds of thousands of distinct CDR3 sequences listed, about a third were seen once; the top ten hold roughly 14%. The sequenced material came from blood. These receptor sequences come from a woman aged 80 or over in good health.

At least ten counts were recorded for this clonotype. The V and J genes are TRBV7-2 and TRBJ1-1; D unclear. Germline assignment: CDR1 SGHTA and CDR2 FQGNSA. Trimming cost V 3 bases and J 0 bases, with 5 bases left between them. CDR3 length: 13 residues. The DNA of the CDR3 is TGTGCCAGCAGCTTTAAAGTGAACACTGAAGCTTTCTTT. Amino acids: CASSFKVNTEAFF.

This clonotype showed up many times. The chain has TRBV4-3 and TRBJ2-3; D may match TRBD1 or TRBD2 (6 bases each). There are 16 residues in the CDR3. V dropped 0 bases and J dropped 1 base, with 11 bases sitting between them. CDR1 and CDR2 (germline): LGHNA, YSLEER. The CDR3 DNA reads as TGCGCCAGCAGCCAAGAAGGGGGGAGAGGCACAGATACGCAGTATTTT. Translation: CASSQEGGRGTDTQYF.

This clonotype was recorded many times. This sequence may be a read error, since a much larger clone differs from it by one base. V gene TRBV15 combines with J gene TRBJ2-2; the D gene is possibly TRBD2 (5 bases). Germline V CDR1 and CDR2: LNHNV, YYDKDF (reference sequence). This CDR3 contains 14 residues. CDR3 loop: CATSRAKNTGERFF. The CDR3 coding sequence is TGTGCCACCAGCAGAGCTAAAAACACCGGGGAGCGGTTTTTT. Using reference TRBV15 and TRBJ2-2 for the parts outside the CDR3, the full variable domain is DAMVIQNPRYQVTQFGKPVTLSCSQTLNHNVMYWYQQKSSQAPKLLFHYYDKDFNNEADTPDNFQSRRPNTSFCFLDIRSPGLGDTAMYLCATSRAKNTGERFFGEGSRLTVL.

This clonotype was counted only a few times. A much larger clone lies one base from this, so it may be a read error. The CDR3 protein is CASSPGFSYNEQYF. Here the CDR3 DNA reads TGTGCCAGCAGTCCGGGGTTCTCCTACAATGAGCAGTACTTC. V gene TRBV3-1 combines with J gene TRBJ2-1; weak D call: TRBD2 (5 bases). Near its end, the DNA agrees better with TRBJ2-7, so the J call may be wrong. This CDR3 has 14 amino acids. Germline loops: CDR1 LGHDT, CDR2 YNNKEL (reference sequence).

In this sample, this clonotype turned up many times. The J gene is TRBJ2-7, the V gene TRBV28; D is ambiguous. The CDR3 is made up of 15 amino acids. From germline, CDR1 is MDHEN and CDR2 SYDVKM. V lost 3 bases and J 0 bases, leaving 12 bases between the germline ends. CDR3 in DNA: TGTGCCAGCAGTTTCCCCCTGGGTAGCTCCTACGAGCAGTACTTC. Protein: CASSFPLGSSYEQYF. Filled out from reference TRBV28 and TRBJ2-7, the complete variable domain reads DVKVTQSSRYLVKRTGEKVFLECVQDMDHENMFWYRQDPGLGLRLIYFSYDVKMKEKGDIPEGYSVSREKKERFSLILESASTNQTSMYLCASSFPLGSSYEQYFGPGTRLTVT.

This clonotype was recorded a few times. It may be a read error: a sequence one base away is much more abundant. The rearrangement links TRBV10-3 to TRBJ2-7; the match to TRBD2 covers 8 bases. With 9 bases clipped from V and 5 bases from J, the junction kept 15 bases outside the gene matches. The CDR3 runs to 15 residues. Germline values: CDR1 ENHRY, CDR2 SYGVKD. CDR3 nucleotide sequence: TGTGCCATTCGACAGGCGGGGGGATCAGGCCACGAGCAGTACTTC. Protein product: CAIRQAGGSGHEQYF.

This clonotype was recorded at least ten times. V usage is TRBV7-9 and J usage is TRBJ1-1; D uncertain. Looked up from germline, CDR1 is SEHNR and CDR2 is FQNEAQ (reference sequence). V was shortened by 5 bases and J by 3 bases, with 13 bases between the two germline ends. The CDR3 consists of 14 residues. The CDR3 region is CASSQGIRDTEAFF. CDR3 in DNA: TGTGCCAGCAGCCAAGGGATAAGGGACACTGAAGCTTTCTTT.

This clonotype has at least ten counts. This CDR3 is CASSQEIRPYNEQFF. In nucleotides, the CDR3 is TGTGCCAGCAGCCAAGAAATCCGTCCCTACAATGAGCAGTTCTTC. The chain joins TRBV4-2 to TRBJ2-1; D remains unclear. There are 15 residues in the CDR3. CDR1 is LGHNA and CDR2 is YNFKEQ in the germline V gene. V lost 0 bases to trimming and J lost 2 bases, with 8 bases between them.

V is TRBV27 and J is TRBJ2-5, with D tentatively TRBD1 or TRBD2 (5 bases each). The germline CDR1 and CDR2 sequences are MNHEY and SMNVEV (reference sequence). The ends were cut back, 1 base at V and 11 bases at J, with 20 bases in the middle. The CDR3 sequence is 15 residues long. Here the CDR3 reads CASSLFGQGVYEQYF. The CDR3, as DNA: TGTGCCAGCAGTTTATTCGGGCAGGGAGTGTATGAGCAGTACTTC.

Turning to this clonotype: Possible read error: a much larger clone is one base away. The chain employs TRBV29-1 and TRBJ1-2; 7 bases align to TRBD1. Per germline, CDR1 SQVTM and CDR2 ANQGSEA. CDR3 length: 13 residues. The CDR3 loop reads CSVISGTAYDYTF. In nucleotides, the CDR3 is TGCAGCGTCATATCCGGGACAGCATATGACTACACCTTC.

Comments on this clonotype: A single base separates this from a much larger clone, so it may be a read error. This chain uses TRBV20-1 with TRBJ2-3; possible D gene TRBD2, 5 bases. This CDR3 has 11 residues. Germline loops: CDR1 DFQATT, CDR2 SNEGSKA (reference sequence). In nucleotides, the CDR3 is TGCAGGGCAGACTACGGAGATACGCAGTATTTT. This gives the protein CRADYGDTQYF.

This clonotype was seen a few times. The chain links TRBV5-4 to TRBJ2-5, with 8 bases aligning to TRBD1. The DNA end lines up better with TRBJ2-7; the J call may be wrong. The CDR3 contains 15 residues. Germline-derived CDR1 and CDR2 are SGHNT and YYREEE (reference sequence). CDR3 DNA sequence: TGTGCCAGCAGCTTGGCTGGACAGGGCGTGTACGAGCAGTACTTC. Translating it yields CASSLAGQGVYEQYF.

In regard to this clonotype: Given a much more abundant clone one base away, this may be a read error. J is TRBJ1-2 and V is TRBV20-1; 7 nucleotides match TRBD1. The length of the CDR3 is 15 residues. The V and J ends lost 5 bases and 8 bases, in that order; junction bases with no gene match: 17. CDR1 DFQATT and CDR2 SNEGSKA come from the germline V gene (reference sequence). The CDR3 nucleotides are TGCAGTGCTGGACCGACAGGGTCAAGCGATAAGGGCTACACCTTC. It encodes CSAGPTGSSDKGYTF.

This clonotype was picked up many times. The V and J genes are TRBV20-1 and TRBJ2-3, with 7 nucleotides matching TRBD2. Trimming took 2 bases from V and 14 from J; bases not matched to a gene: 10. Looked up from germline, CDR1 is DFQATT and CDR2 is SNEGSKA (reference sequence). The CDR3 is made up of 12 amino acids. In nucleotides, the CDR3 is TGCAGTGCTAGACAATCCGGGAGGTCGGTGTATTTT. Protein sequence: CSARQSGRSVYF.

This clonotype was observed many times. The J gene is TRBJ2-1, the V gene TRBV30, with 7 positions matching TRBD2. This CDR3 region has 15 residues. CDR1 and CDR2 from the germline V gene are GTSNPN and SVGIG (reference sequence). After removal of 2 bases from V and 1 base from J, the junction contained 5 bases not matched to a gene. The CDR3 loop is CAWSSGGGSYNEQFF. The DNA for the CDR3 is TGTGCCTGGAGTTCCGGGGGAGGGTCCTACAATGAGCAGTTCTTC.

Here the CDR3 reads CASSFGAGRSTDTQYF. The DNA of the CDR3 is TGCGCCAGCAGCTTTGGGGCAGGGAGGAGCACAGATACGCAGTATTTT. V is TRBV5-1 and J is TRBJ2-3, with a weak D call TRBD2 (6 bases). Germline CDR1 SGHRS, CDR2 YFSETQ. This CDR3 is built from 16 residues. V lost 2 bases and J 0 bases, leaving 13 bases between the germline ends.

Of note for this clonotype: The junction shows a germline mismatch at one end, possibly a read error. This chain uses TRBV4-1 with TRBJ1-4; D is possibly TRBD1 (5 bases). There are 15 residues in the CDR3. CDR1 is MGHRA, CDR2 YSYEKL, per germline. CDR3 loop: CTSSQEPTEMKKLFF. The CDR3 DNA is TGCACCAGCAGCCAAGAGCCGACAGAAATGAAAAAACTGTTTTTT.

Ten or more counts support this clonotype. DNA of the CDR3: TGTGCCAGCAGGCGAGGGACAGATAACTATGGCTACACCTTC. Its translation is CASRRGTDNYGYTF. The rearrangement joins TRBV6-1 to TRBJ1-2; 7 bases fit TRBD1. The germline CDR1 and CDR2 sequences are MNHNS and SASEGT. The CDR3 covers 14 residues. V gave up 6 bases and J gave up 1 base; unmatched junction bases: 5.

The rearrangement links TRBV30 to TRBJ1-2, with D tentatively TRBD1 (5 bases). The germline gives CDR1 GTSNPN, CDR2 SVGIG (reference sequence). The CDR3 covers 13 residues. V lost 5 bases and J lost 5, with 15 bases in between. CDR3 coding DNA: TGTGCCTGGGATGGGGACGAGAAATATGGCTACACCTTC. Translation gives CAWDGDEKYGYTF. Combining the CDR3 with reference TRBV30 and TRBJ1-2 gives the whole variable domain SQTIHQWPATLVQPVGSPLSLECTVEGTSNPNLYWYRQAAGRGLQLLFYSVGIGQISSEVPQNLSASRPQDRQFILSSKKLLLSDSGFYLCAWDGDEKYGYTFGSGTRLTVV.

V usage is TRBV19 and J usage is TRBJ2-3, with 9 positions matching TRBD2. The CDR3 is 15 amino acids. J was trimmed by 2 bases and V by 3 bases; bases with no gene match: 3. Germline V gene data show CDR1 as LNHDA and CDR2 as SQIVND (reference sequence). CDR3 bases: TGTGCCAGTAGTATTAGCGGGGGATTCACAGATACGCAGTATTTT. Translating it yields CASSISGGFTDTQYF.